The T cell receptor (beta chain) under discussion was sequenced for a study of tumor-infiltrating lymphocytes in primary liver carcinoma. Co-extracting RNA and DNA was done with roughly 17-32 mg of unsorted bulk tissue as input. The length of the CDR3 is 16 residues. Germline V gives CDR1 SGHAT, CDR2 FQNNGV. With 500 to 650 ng total RNA as template and a constant-region primer, TCR beta cDNA was made. Three-round nested multiplex PCR performed with slightly modified ARM-PCR produced the TCR beta libraries. Both of the initial two PCR rounds ran for about 11 cycles and employed TRBV1-TRBV30 forward primers alongside a C-beta reverse primer. From the multiplex PCR reads, TCRdb called clonotypes with MiXCR, one entry per CDR3 protein. The sample consists of roughly 120,000 distinct CDR3 sequences, 50% to 70% of them appearing once. Of note for this clonotype: At one end the junction does not follow the germline gene, possibly because of a read error.

The TCR was taken from a woman aged 55 to 70 with primary liver carcinoma and hepatitis B virus infection. The chain carries TRBV11-2 and TRBJ2-5; D may be TRBD2 (5 bases). Material for sequencing was liver tumor tissue from sampling region 1. Subset denoted: tumor region T1, superior pole. The CDR3 DNA reads as TGTGCCAGCAGCCAGCCCTGGGGAGCGTACCAAGAGACCCGGTACTTC. Amino acids: CASSQPWGAYQETRYF.